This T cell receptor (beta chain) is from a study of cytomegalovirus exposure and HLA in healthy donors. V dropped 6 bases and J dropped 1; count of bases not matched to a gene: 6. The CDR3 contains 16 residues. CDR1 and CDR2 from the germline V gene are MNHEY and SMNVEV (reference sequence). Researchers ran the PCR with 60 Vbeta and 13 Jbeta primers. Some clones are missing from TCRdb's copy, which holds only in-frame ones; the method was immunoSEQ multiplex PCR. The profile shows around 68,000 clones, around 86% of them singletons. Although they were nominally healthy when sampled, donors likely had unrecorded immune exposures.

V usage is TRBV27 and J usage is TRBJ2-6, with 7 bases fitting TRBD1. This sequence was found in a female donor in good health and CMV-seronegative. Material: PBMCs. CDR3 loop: CASSPKGASGANVLTF. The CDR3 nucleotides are TGTGCCAGCAGCCCCAAGGGGGCTTCTGGGGCCAACGTCCTGACTTTC.